This T cell receptor beta chain was recovered during a study of blood T cells in healthy people across ages. CDR3 length: 13 amino acids. Losses at the gene ends were 3 bases for V and 8 bases for J; bases not matched to a gene: 6. The germline gives CDR1 DFQATT, CDR2 SNEGSKA (reference sequence). Then a second PCR, running about 6 to 12 cycles, was carried out with a sample-barcoded 5' primer and a J-beta primer mix. Template switching added a 12-random-nucleotide identifier to every cDNA molecule. TCRdb analysed the 5' RACE reads with MiXCR anew, one entry per CDR3 protein. In the table there are 1.5 million to 2 million distinct CDR3 sequences, 49% of which are singletons.

This clonotype was obtained from a woman aged 40 to 50 in good health. This chain uses TRBV20-1 with TRBJ1-2; 10 bases agree with TRBD1. The sequenced sample was blood. For the CDR3, the DNA is TGCAGTGCTAGTGGACAGGGGGAGAGCGGCTACACCTTC. Amino acids: CSASGQGESGYTF.